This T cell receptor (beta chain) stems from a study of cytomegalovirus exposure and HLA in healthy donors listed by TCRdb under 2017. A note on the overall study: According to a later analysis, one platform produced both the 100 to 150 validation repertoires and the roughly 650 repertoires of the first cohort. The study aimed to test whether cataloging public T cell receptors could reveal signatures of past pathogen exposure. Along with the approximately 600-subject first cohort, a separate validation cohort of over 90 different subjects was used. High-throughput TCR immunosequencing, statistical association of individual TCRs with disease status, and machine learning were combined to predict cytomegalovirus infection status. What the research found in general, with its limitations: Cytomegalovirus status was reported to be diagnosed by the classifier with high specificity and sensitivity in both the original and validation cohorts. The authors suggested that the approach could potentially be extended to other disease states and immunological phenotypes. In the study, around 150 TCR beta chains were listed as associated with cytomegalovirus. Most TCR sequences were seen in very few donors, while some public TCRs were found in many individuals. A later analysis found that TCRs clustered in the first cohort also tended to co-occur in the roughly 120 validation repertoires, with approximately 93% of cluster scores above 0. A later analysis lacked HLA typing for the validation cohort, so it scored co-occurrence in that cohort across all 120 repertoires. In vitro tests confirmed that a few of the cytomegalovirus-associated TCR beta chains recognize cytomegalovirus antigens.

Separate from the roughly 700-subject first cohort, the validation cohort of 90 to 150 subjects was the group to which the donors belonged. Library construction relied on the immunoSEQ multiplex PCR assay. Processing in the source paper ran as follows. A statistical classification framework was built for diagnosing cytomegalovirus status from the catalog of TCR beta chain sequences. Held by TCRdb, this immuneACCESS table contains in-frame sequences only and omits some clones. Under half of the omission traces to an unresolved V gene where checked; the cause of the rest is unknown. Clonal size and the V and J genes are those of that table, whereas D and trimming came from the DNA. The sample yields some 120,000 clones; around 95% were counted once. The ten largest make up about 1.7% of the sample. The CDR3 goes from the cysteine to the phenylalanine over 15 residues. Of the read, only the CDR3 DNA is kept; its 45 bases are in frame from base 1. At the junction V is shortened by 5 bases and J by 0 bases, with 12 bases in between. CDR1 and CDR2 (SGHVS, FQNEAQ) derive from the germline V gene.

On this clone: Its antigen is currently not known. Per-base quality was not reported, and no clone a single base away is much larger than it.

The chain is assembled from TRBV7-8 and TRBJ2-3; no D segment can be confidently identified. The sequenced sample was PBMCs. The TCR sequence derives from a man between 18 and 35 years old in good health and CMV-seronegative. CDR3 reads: CASSEAGASTDTQYF. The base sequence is TGTGCCAGCAGCGAAGCCGGAGCTAGCACAGATACGCAGTATTTT.